The 20 T cell receptor beta chains reported below all come from one sample, sequenced in a study of response to subunit inactivated influenza vaccine. TCRdb reprocessed the RT-PCR reads via MiXCR and lists one record per CDR3 protein. The data contain around 520,000 distinct CDR3 sequences, 12% of them singletons. Sequencing was performed on PBMCs from blood, taken on the day of vaccination. Source of these receptors: a man aged 50-60 years who received an inactivated influenza vaccine.

The chain is built from TRBV27 and TRBJ2-7; 8 nucleotides match TRBD1. V trimming: 5 bases; J trimming: 2 bases; junction bases outside the gene matches: 5. Germline V CDR1 and CDR2: MNHEY, SMNVEV (reference sequence). CDR3 length equals 14 residues. The chain's CDR3 is CASSPTGAPYEQYF. In DNA, the CDR3 is TGTGCCAGCAGTCCGACAGGGGCCCCCTACGAGCAGTACTTC.

J is TRBJ2-1 and V is TRBV19; 7 bases agree with TRBD1. Germline assignment: CDR1 LNHDA and CDR2 SQIVND (reference sequence). Trimming cost V 3 bases and J 7 bases; bases outside gene matches: 6. This CDR3 is 14 amino acids long. CDR3 sequence reads: CASSIRQGRNEQFF. The CDR3 nucleotides read TGTGCCAGTAGTATTCGACAGGGACGGAATGAGCAGTTCTTC.

This rearrangement joins TRBV4-3 to TRBJ1-3; 8 bases fit TRBD1. The CDR3 sequence is 15 residues long. In germline, CDR1 is LGHNA, CDR2 YSLEER. Trimming removed 0 bases from V and 3 bases from J; junction bases left unmatched: 1. This chain's CDR3 is CASSQDRGHGNTIYF. The DNA of the CDR3 is TGCGCCAGCAGCCAAGACAGGGGGCATGGAAACACCATATATTTT.

This clonotype was detected only a few times. This rearrangement joins TRBV30 to TRBJ2-2; D might be TRBD2 (6 bases). This CDR3 has 13 amino acids. Trimming removed 6 bases from V and 5 bases from J, with 13 bases in between. Per germline, CDR1 GTSNPN and CDR2 SVGIG (reference sequence). The CDR3 sequence: CACAGPETGELFF. The CDR3, as DNA: TGTGCCTGCGCGGGGCCGGAGACCGGGGAGCTGTTTTTT.

This clonotype was recorded many times. The chain uses TRBV11-2 and TRBJ2-3, with D tentatively TRBD2 (5 bases). Germline CDR1 is SGHAT and CDR2 is FQNNGV. V gave up 3 bases and J gave up 5 bases, with 9 bases separating them. The CDR3 extends over 13 amino acids. In DNA, the CDR3 is TGTGCCAGCAGCTTGGCCCGGGGAGATACGCAGTATTTT. Amino acids: CASSLARGDTQYF.

The table lists this clonotype with many counts. This rearrangement joins TRBV4-3 to TRBJ2-5; tentative D call: TRBD2 (5 bases). CDR3 length equals 15 residues. Looked up from germline, CDR1 is LGHNA and CDR2 is YSLEER. V lost 3 bases and J 0 bases, leaving 11 bases between the germline ends. The CDR3 is CASSQDLMYQETQYF. The DNA of the CDR3 is TGCGCCAGCAGCCAGGACTTGATGTACCAAGAGACCCAGTACTTC.

In its sample, this clonotype was seen a few times. The V call is TRBV20-1, the J call TRBJ2-7; 11 bases are a match to TRBD1. The junction had 11 bases not matched to a gene; V was cut back by 4 bases and J by 6 bases. Germline CDR1 DFQATT, CDR2 SNEGSKA (reference sequence). This CDR3 comprises 15 residues. The CDR3 DNA reads TGCAGTGCTACGATTCGGGACAGGGGGTTCGGCGAGCAGTACTTC. Protein sequence: CSATIRDRGFGEQYF.

The rearrangement uses TRBV29-1 and TRBJ2-5, with 8 bases lining up with TRBD1. V dropped 7 bases and J dropped 1; count of bases not matched to a gene: 11. CDR1 and CDR2 from the germline V gene are SQVTM and ANQGSEA. The CDR3 loop spans 15 amino acids. CDR3: CSAWTGPHFQETQYF. CDR3 DNA sequence: TGCAGCGCTTGGACAGGGCCGCACTTCCAAGAGACCCAGTACTTC.

The chain carries TRBV7-2 and TRBJ2-4, with D perhaps matching TRBD2 (5 bases). V shed 1 base and J shed 8 bases, with 9 bases lying between them. From germline, CDR1 is SGHTA and CDR2 FQGNSA. The length of the CDR3 is 13 residues. The DNA for the CDR3 is TGTGCCAGCAGCTTAGGGACTGAATACATTCAGTACTTC. Its translation is CASSLGTEYIQYF.

This clonotype has just a few counts. The J gene is TRBJ2-5, the V gene TRBV28; a weak D match, TRBD1 (5 bases). With 3 bases removed from V and 5 bases from J, the gap between germline ends came to 13 bases. Germline CDR1 reads MDHEN; CDR2 reads SYDVKM. CDR3 length: 14 amino acids. CDR3 sequence: CASSFTYSGETQYF. CDR3 coding DNA: TGTGCCAGCAGTTTTACCTATTCAGGGGAGACCCAGTACTTC.

V and J are TRBV4-2 and TRBJ2-2, with unresolved D. The CDR3 length is 16 residues. CDR1 LGHNA and CDR2 YNFKEQ come from the germline V gene. Trimming shortened V by 3 bases and J by 4 bases, and 15 bases separated the two germline ends. The CDR3 DNA reads TGTGCCAGCAGCCAGTCTAGTGGGTTCCCCACCGGGGAGCTGTTTTTT. Residues: CASSQSSGFPTGELFF.

This clonotype showed up just once. The chain carries TRBV15 and TRBJ2-1; 10 nucleotides agree with TRBD2. The CDR3 totals 16 residues. The ends lost 5 bases at V and 7 bases at J; junction bases unmatched: 11. In germline, CDR1 is LNHNV, CDR2 YYDKDF (reference sequence). CDR3 nucleotide sequence: TGTGCCACCAGCCGAACTGAGCGGGAGGGCCGGAATGAGCAGTTCTTC. Amino acid sequence: CATSRTEREGRNEQFF. The variable domain in full, with the rest retrieved from reference TRBV15 and TRBJ2-1, is DAMVIQNPRYQVTQFGKPVTLSCSQTLNHNVMYWYQQKSSQAPKLLFHYYDKDFNNEADTPDNFQSRRPNTSFCFLDIRSPGLGDTAMYLCATSRTEREGRNEQFFGPGTRLTVL.

Many counts were recorded for this clonotype. The chain couples TRBV10-3 to TRBJ2-1; 14 bases align to TRBD2. The V gene end was trimmed by 3 bases and the J gene end by 7 bases; junction bases not matched to a gene: 8. This CDR3 region has 17 residues. The germline V gene has CDR1 ENHRY and CDR2 SYGVKD. This chain's CDR3 is CAISDPTSGGVRNEQFF. CDR3 DNA: TGTGCCATCAGTGATCCGACTAGCGGGGGGGTCCGGAATGAGCAGTTCTTC.

A few counts support this clonotype. The V call is TRBV30, the J call TRBJ2-5; TRBD2 might be the D (5 bases). CDR3 length: 14 amino acids. In germline, CDR1 is GTSNPN, CDR2 SVGIG (reference sequence). V lost 2 bases and J 3 bases, leaving 13 bases between the germline ends. The CDR3 DNA is TGTGCCTGGAGTCCCGGGAATTTGGAAGAGACCCAGTACTTC. Protein sequence: CAWSPGNLEETQYF.

The J gene is TRBJ2-5, the V gene TRBV6-4; D gene unclear. Trimming left V 7 bases short and J 5 bases short, with 5 bases between. Germline V gene sequence: CDR1 MRHNA, CDR2 SNTAGT. The CDR3 runs 10 residues. CDR3 sequence: CASKRETQYF. The CDR3 bases are TGTGCCAGCAAAAGGGAGACCCAGTACTTC.

This clonotype has at least ten counts. The chain couples TRBV10-3 to TRBJ1-1, with D unresolved. The CDR3 loop spans 14 amino acids. The V end was cut by 3 bases, the J end by 4 bases, with 12 bases between. CDR1 is ENHRY and CDR2 is SYGVKD in the germline V gene. CDR3 nucleotides: TGTGCCATCAGTGACCCTAGTTTCTTCACTGAAGCTTTCTTT. It codes for CAISDPSFFTEAFF.

This clonotype has only a few counts. This chain uses TRBV7-2 with TRBJ1-2; a weak D match, TRBD1 (5 bases). Looked up from germline, CDR1 is SGHTA and CDR2 is FQGNSA. This CDR3 is built from 14 residues. Trimming took off 0 bases at V and 3 bases at J, with 8 bases between the two ends. The CDR3 is CASSLALTDYGYTF. The CDR3 nucleotides read TGTGCCAGCAGCTTAGCCCTGACAGACTATGGCTACACCTTC. The whole variable domain, filled in from reference TRBV7-2 and TRBJ1-2, reads GAGVSQSPSNKVTEKGKDVELRCDPISGHTALYWYRQSLGQGLEFLIYFQGNSAPDKSGLPSDRFSAERTGGSVSTLTIQRTQQEDSAVYLCASSLALTDYGYTFGSGTRLTVV.

This clonotype was recorded a few times. The V gene is TRBV12-3 or TRBV12-4, the J gene TRBJ2-5; D possibly corresponds to TRBD2 (5 bases). CDR3 length equals 14 residues. Trimming took 3 bases from V and 0 from J, leaving 8 bases between them. The CDR3 DNA sequence: TGTGCCAGCAGTTTCGGACTCAACCAAGAGACCCAGTACTTC. The encoded protein is CASSFGLNQETQYF.

The sample holds a few counts of this clonotype. V gene TRBV4-2 combines with J gene TRBJ2-4; D call uncertain. V gave up 2 bases and J gave up 1 base, with 12 bases separating them. CDR1 is LGHNA, CDR2 YNFKEQ, per germline. This CDR3 is built from 16 residues. CDR3 sequence reads: CASSQIDLGAKNIQYF. The CDR3 DNA is TGTGCCAGCAGCCAAATCGACTTGGGGGCCAAAAACATTCAGTACTTC.

This clonotype was seen only a few times. The V and J genes are TRBV12-3 or TRBV12-4 and TRBJ1-1; possibly TRBD1 for D (5 bases). V dropped 2 bases and J dropped 1 base, with 20 bases sitting between them. The CDR3 loop spans 18 amino acids. Written as DNA, the CDR3 is TGTGCCAGCAGTTTAAAAGAGATATGGGGCCCGCAGAACACTGAAGCTTTCTTT. Translation: CASSLKEIWGPQNTEAFF.